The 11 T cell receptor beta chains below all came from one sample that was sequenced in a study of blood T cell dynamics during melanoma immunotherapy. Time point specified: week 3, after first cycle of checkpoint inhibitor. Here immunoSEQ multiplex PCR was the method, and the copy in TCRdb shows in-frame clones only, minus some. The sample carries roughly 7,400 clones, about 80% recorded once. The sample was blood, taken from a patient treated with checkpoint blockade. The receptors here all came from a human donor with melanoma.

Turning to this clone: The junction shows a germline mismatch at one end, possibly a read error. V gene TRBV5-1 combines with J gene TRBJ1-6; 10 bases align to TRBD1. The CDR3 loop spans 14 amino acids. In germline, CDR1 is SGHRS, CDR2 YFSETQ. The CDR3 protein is CASSLGTGVSPLHF. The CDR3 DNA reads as TGCGCCAGCAGTTTGGGGACAGGGGTATCACCCCTCCACTTT.

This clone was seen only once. DNA of the CDR3: TGCGCCAGCAGCCAAGTGTCCCCGTCGAACACTGAAGCTTTCTTT. It codes for CASSQVSPSNTEAFF. The chain employs TRBV4-1 and TRBJ1-1; D remains unclear. This CDR3 contains 15 residues. In germline, CDR1 is MGHRA, CDR2 YSYEKL. The V and J ends lost 1 base and 1 base respectively, with 10 bases between them.

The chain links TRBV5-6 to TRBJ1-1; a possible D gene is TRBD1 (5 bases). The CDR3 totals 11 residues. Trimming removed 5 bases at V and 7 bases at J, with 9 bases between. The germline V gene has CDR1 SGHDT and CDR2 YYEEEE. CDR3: CASSRRGEAFF. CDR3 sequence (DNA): TGTGCCAGCAGTCGTAGGGGTGAAGCTTTCTTT.

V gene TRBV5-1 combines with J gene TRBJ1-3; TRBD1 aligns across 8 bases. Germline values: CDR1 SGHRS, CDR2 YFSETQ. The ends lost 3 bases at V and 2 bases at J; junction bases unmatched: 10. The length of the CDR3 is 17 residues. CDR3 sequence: CASSYGSAGGAGNTIYF. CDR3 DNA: TGCGCCAGCAGCTACGGATCGGCAGGGGGCGCTGGAAACACCATATATTTT.

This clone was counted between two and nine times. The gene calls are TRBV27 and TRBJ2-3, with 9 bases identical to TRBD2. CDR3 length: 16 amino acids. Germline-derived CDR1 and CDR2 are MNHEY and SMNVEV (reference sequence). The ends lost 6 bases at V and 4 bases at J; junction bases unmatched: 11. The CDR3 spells CASSPGGRGGADTQYF. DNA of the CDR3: TGTGCCAGCAGCCCCGGGGGGCGGGGGGGCGCAGATACGCAGTATTTT.

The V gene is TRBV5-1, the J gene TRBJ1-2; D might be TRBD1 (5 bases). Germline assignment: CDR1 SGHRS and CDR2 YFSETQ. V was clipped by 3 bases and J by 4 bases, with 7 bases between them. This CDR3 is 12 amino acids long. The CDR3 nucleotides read TGCGCCAGCAGCTCCGACAGCTATGGCTACACCTTC. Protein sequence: CASSSDSYGYTF.

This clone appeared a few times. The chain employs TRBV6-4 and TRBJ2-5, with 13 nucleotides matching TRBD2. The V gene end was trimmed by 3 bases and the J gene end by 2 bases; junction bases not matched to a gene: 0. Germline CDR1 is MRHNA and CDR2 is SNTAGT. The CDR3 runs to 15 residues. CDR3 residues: CASSETSGGQETQYF. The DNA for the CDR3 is TGTGCCAGCAGTGAGACTAGCGGGGGGCAAGAGACCCAGTACTTC.

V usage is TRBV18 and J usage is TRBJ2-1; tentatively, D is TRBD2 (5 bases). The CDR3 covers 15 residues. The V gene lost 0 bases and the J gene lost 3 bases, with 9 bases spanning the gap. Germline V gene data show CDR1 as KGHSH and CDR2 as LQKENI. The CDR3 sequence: CASSPPGVNYNEQFF. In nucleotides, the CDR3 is TGTGCCAGCTCACCACCCGGGGTTAACTACAATGAGCAGTTCTTC.

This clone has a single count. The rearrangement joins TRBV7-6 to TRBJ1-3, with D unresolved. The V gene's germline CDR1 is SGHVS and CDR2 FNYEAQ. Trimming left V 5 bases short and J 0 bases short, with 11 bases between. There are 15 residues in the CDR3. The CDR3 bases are TGTGCCAGCAGCCCCGGACCGAACTCTGGAAACACCATATATTTT. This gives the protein CASSPGPNSGNTIYF.

CDR3 region: CASRSGGSSYEQYF. The DNA for the CDR3 is TGTGCCAGCAGAAGCGGGGGGAGCTCCTACGAGCAGTACTTC. The chain employs TRBV6-1 and TRBJ2-7; 9 bases fit TRBD2. The V gene end was trimmed by 6 bases and the J gene end by 0 bases; junction bases not matched to a gene: 3. CDR3 length: 14 residues. Germline lookup yields CDR1 MNHNS and CDR2 SASEGT.

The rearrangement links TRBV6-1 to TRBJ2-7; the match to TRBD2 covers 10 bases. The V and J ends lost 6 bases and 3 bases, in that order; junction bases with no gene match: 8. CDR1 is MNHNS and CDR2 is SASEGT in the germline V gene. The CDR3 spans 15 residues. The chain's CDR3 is CASSFGLADNYEQYF. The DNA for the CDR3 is TGTGCCAGCAGCTTTGGACTAGCGGATAACTACGAGCAGTACTTC.